The rows below give T cell receptor beta chains drawn from one sample of a study of regulatory T cells in long-lasting Graves disease. TCRdb processed the multiplex PCR reads anew with MiXCR; each CDR3 protein has one entry. The sample yields 530,000 or so distinct CDR3 sequences, 13% seen once. Separately, the same data were catalogued under a study of T cells in Graves' hyperthyroidism and ophthalmopathy.

The sample here was peripheral blood mononuclear cells (PBMCs), taken at new diagnosis, from a patient treated with antithyroid drugs. The receptors shown here come from a man in his thirties or forties with Graves disease. Each CDR3 is given with its conserved first and last residue. The D gene is left open where the match is weak. Not every row has a clone size; where given, it reads once, few, many or a size class.

>many|.|TRBV6-1|TRBJ2-7
CASSEERGTGYEQYF
TGTGCCAGCAGTGAAGAGAGAGGGACGGGGTACGAGCAGTACTTC
>few|.|TRBV6-5|TRBJ2-1
CASSYSNPAGPGDEQFF
TGTGCCAGCAGTTACTCGAATCCAGCGGGCCCTGGGGATGAGCAGTTCTTC
>.|.|TRBV18|TRBJ2-3
CASSPVNGPQADTQYF
TGTGCCAGCTCACCGGTCAACGGGCCTCAGGCAGATACGCAGTATTTT
>.|TRBD2|TRBV5-4|TRBJ2-2
CASSPGGTSGANTGELFF
TGTGCCAGCAGCCCCGGTGGGACTAGCGGGGCGAACACCGGGGAGCTGTTTTTT
>many|.|TRBV24-1|TRBJ2-2
CASRGAGGNTGELFF
TGTGCCAGCAGGGGGGCCGGCGGGAACACCGGGGAGCTGTTTTTT
>many|.|TRBV7-6|TRBJ2-1
CASSPRLVYEQFF
TGTGCCAGCAGCCCCAGACTAGTCTATGAGCAGTTCTTC
>.|TRBD1|TRBV27|TRBJ1-6
CASSSSPGQGASPLHF
TGTGCCAGCAGTTCCTCGCCGGGACAGGGGGCATCACCCCTCCACTTT
>.|.|TRBV27|TRBJ2-7
CASSPRGASYEQYF
TGTGCCAGCAGCCCTCGGGGGGCCTCCTACGAGCAGTACTTC
>many|TRBD2|TRBV20-1|TRBJ2-1
CSASPGTSLYNEQFF
TGCAGTGCTAGCCCCGGGACTAGCTTATACAATGAGCAGTTCTTC
>.|TRBD2|TRBV12-3/TRBV12-4|TRBJ2-1
CASSRTSGPVSYNEQFF
TGTGCCAGCAGTCGGACTAGCGGGCCAGTCTCCTACAATGAGCAGTTCTTC
>.|.|TRBV7-9|TRBJ2-7
CASSSAFSRTEQYF
TGTGCCAGCAGCTCCGCCTTTTCTAGGACCGAGCAGTACTTC
>many|.|TRBV5-1|TRBJ1-2
CASSLLGKQANYGYTF
TGCGCCAGCAGCTTGTTAGGGAAACAAGCTAACTATGGCTACACCTTC
>few|TRBD2|TRBV3-1|TRBJ2-3
CASSLQGKGTSGRARTQYF
TGTGCCAGCAGCCTACAAGGAAAGGGGACTAGCGGGAGGGCCCGTACGCAGTATTTT
>.|.|TRBV24-1|TRBJ1-1
CATMDGALSTEAFF
TGTGCCACCATGGATGGGGCTTTGAGCACTGAAGCTTTCTTT
>many|TRBD2|TRBV12-3/TRBV12-4|TRBJ2-1
CASSFWTSGRRYEQFF
TGTGCCAGCAGTTTCTGGACTAGCGGGAGGAGGTATGAGCAGTTCTTC
>many|TRBD2|TRBV6-4|TRBJ2-1
CASSASSGGVDEQFF
TGTGCCAGCAGTGCCTCTAGCGGAGGGGTGGATGAGCAGTTCTTC
>few|.|TRBV4-2|TRBJ2-7
CASSQAKSSYEQYF
TGTGCCAGCAGCCAAGCTAAGAGCTCCTACGAGCAGTACTTC
>few|.|TRBV20-1|TRBJ2-7
CSARGGHYEQYF
TGCAGTGCTAGAGGAGGCCACTACGAGCAGTACTTC
>many|.|TRBV28|TRBJ2-3
CASSFRGLTQHTQYF
TGTGCCAGCAGTTTCAGAGGACTTACGCAACATACGCAGTATTTT
>.|.|TRBV29-1|TRBJ1-1
CSAWVGNTEAFF
TGCAGCGCCTGGGTGGGGAACACTGAAGCTTTCTTT
>few|TRBD1|TRBV20-1|TRBJ2-7
CSARGQGDPYEQYF
TGCAGTGCTAGAGGGCAGGGGGACCCCTACGAGCAGTACTTC
>many|.|TRBV6-2/TRBV6-3|TRBJ2-3
CASSYSGGTDTQYF
TGTGCCAGCAGTTACTCCGGGGGCACAGATACGCAGTATTTT
>many|TRBD1|TRBV5-1|TRBJ2-7
CASSYGTATYEQYF
TGCGCCAGCAGCTATGGGACAGCTACCTACGAGCAGTACTTC
>many|.|TRBV12-3/TRBV12-4|TRBJ1-2
CASSSTAGYGYTF
TGTGCCAGCAGTTCGACTGCCGGCTATGGCTACACCTTC